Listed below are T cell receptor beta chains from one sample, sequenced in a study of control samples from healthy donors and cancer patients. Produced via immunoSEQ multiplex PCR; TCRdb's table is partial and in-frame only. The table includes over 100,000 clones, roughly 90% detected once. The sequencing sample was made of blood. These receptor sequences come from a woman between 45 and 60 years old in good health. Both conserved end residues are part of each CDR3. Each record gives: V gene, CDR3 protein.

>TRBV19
CATQANGYTF
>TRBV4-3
CASSYRLNTEAFF
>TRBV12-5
CASGRLATYNEQFF
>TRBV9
CASSVAAGGPGETQYF
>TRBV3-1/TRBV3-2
CASSQSGRDTQYF
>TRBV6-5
CASSQTTGNQPQHF
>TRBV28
CASSQGATGNTIYF
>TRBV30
CAWSVKIEAFF
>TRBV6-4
CASSDLAGTNEQFF
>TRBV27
CASSPDRAKNIQYF
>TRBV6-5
CASLWGQPPNQPQHF
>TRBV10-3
CAISAQGGARYGYTF
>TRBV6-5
CASRGDLARTEAFF
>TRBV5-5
CASSFSFLQGTEAFF
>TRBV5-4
CASSGGVGTEAFF
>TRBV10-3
CAISGGGINTEAFF
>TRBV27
CASSLYRAATGELFF
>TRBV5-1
CASSSGTGDTQYF
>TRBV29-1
CSVVEVSNQPQHF
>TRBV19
CASTAGTFGKNIQYF
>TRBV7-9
CASNSFSDRGKYEQYF
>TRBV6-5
CASSKWGGEETQYF
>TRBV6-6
CASRRDYGGYTF
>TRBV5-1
CASSLMIRNRDGYTF
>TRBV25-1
CASSEPGTEAFF
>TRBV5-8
CASSLSLRTEAFF
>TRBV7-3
CASSPAGGLDTQYF
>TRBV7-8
CASSSPGPVNSYEQYF
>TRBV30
CAWSVQAVDYNEQFF
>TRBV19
CASSTVARGTDTQYF
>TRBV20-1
CSASSLSGGRLDTQYF
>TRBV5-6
CASSGRITGRQKLFF
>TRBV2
CASAGAWGETQYF
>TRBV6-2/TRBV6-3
CASSSAGRPSGNTIYF
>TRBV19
CASSYAGTYYEQYF
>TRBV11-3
CASSLGWVNEQFF
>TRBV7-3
CASSLNSRTSGRAQEQFF
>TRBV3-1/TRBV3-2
CASSQGRLPQYF
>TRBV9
CASSVGRFSATNEKLFF
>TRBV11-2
CASSLGSRNTEAFF
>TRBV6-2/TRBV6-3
CASSGGRGNTIYF
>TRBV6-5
CASSYSSGGGTEAFF
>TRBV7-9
CASSRGPIYGYTF
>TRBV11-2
CASRRLAGARNEQFF